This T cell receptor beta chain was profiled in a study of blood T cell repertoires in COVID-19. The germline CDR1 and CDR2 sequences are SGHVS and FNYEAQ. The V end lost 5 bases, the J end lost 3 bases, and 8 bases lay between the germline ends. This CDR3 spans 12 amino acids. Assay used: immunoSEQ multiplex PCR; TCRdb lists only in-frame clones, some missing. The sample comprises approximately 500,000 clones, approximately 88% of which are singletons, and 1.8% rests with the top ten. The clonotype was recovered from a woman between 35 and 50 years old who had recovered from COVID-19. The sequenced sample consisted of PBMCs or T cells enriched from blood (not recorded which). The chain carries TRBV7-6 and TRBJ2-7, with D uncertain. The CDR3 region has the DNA TGTGCCAGCAGCGCCGGGTTCTACGAGCAGTACTTC. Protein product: CASSAGFYEQYF.